This T cell receptor (beta chain) was retrieved from a study of blood T cell repertoires in COVID-19. Study at large: The United States, Italy and Spain supplied acute and convalescent COVID-19 samples.

The V gene end was trimmed by 5 bases and the J gene end by 7 bases; junction bases not matched to a gene: 14. This CDR3 has 16 amino acids. Germline values: CDR1 SGDLS, CDR2 YYNGEE. Sequencing was performed with immunoSEQ multiplex PCR; in TCRdb, only in-frame clones are kept and a portion is missing. The sample has over 300,000 clones, 86% seen once. Sequencing was carried out using PBMCs or T cells enriched from blood (not recorded which). The rearrangement joins TRBV9 to TRBJ2-4, with 8 bases that match TRBD2. The sequence was collected from a young woman who had recovered from COVID-19. Written as DNA, the CDR3 is TGTGCCAGCAGTTCTTCCCCGAGCGGGAGTTGGAACATTCAGTACTTC. Its protein product is CASSSSPSGSWNIQYF.